The sequence of this T cell receptor (beta chain) was determined in a study of blood T cell repertoires in COVID-19. Study-level information: Specimens from acute and convalescent COVID-19 originated in the United States, Italy and Spain. Sources were T cells, B-cell-depleted T cells, or PBMCs; the material itself was cDNA or gDNA.

The ends lost 4 bases at V and 3 bases at J; junction bases unmatched: 12. Germline V gives CDR1 LGHNA, CDR2 YNFKEQ. The length of the CDR3 is 16 residues. Cohort 3 recovery required two negative PCRs, clearance, or symptom resolution. The authors' processing: Amplification of reference gene primers provided the estimated nucleated cell counts. TCRdb's table, derived via immunoSEQ multiplex PCR, lists solely in-frame clones and lacks some. That table gives V, J and clone size, and the DNA gave D and trimming. The sample includes 400,000 to 450,000 clones, around 89% of them seen just once. This receptor was obtained from a man between 25 and 39 years old who had recovered from COVID-19. The rearrangement uses TRBV4-2 and TRBJ2-7; 7 bases map to TRBD1. The source material was PBMCs or T cells enriched from blood (not recorded which). This chain's CDR3 is CASSPSQTGVHYEQYF. In DNA form, the CDR3 reads TGTGCCAGCAGCCCCAGCCAAACAGGGGTACACTACGAGCAGTACTTC.